These T cell receptor beta chains were read from a single sample in a study of shared clonotypes between healthy human individuals. The repertoire was sequenced with immunoSEQ multiplex PCR; TCRdb's copy has only in-frame clones and lacks some. The sample contains some 1,400,000 clones, more than 95% of which appear only once. Sequencing used naive CD4+ T cells sorted from blood. These receptors all stem from a man aged 25 to 40 in good health. The CDR3 runs from the conserved cysteine through the conserved F or W. Each record gives: D gene, clone size, J gene, V gene, CDR3 protein, CDR3 DNA. A D gene is named only where the DNA matches it firmly. Some rows mark clone size as missing; the rest say once, few, many or name a class of expanded clone.

d_gene: TRBD1; abundance: NA; j_gene: TRBJ1-1; v_gene: TRBV11-2; CDR3aa: CASSLVLGQGVTEAFF; CDR3nt: TGTGCCAGCAGCTTAGTTCTCGGACAGGGTGTCACTGAAGCTTTCTTT
d_gene: TRBD1; abundance: NA; j_gene: TRBJ1-1; v_gene: TRBV7-6; CDR3aa: CASSSRDRGGTEAFF; CDR3nt: TGTGCCAGCAGCTCACGGGACAGGGGGGGTACTGAAGCTTTCTTT
d_gene: NA; abundance: NA; j_gene: TRBJ2-3; v_gene: TRBV5-1; CDR3aa: CASSLNTDTDTQYF; CDR3nt: TGCGCCAGCAGCCTCAATACAGACACAGATACGCAGTATTTT
d_gene: NA; abundance: NA; j_gene: TRBJ2-1; v_gene: TRBV4-1; CDR3aa: CASSQDLGDNEQFF; CDR3nt: TGCGCCAGCAGCCAAGATCTGGGTGACAATGAGCAGTTCTTC
d_gene: TRBD1; abundance: NA; j_gene: TRBJ2-5; v_gene: TRBV10-3; CDR3aa: CAIADRGYQETQYF; CDR3nt: TGTGCCATCGCCGACAGGGGATATCAAGAGACCCAGTACTTC
d_gene: TRBD1; abundance: NA; j_gene: TRBJ1-2; v_gene: TRBV7-3; CDR3aa: CASSPTGASGYTF; CDR3nt: TGTGCCAGCAGCCCAACAGGGGCGAGTGGCTACACCTTC
d_gene: TRBD1; abundance: NA; j_gene: TRBJ2-5; v_gene: TRBV29-1; CDR3aa: CSVSRQGQETQYF; CDR3nt: TGCAGCGTCTCGAGACAGGGCCAAGAGACCCAGTACTTC
d_gene: NA; abundance: NA; j_gene: TRBJ1-4; v_gene: TRBV29-1; CDR3aa: CSVARSLDEKLFF; CDR3nt: TGCAGCGTTGCCCGGAGTCTTGATGAAAAACTGTTTTTT
d_gene: TRBD2; abundance: once; j_gene: TRBJ2-5; v_gene: TRBV18; CDR3aa: CASSPTSGSSETQYF; CDR3nt: TGTGCCAGCTCACCTACTAGCGGGAGCTCTGAGACCCAGTACTTC
d_gene: NA; abundance: NA; j_gene: TRBJ2-1; v_gene: TRBV11-2; CDR3aa: CASSLGARVEQFF; CDR3nt: TGTGCCAGCAGCTTAGGGGCGAGAGTGGAGCAGTTCTTC
d_gene: NA; abundance: NA; j_gene: TRBJ1-5; v_gene: TRBV6-1; CDR3aa: CASQTRGVQPQHF; CDR3nt: TGTGCCAGCCAAACTAGGGGAGTTCAGCCCCAGCATTTT
d_gene: TRBD2; abundance: NA; j_gene: TRBJ2-3; v_gene: TRBV9; CDR3aa: CASSVSPGLSTDTQYF; CDR3nt: TGTGCCAGCAGCGTATCGCCGGGACTAAGCACAGATACGCAGTATTTT
d_gene: NA; abundance: NA; j_gene: TRBJ1-4; v_gene: TRBV5-1; CDR3aa: CASSASGGNEKLFF; CDR3nt: TGCGCCAGCAGCGCCTCGGGGGGGAATGAAAAACTGTTTTTT
d_gene: NA; abundance: NA; j_gene: TRBJ2-6; v_gene: TRBV6-4; CDR3aa: CASSQDSGANVLTF; CDR3nt: TGTGCCAGCAGCCAGGACTCTGGGGCCAACGTCCTGACTTTC
d_gene: TRBD1; abundance: NA; j_gene: TRBJ2-7; v_gene: TRBV5-4; CDR3aa: CASSLIQGAGEQYF; CDR3nt: TGTGCCAGCAGCTTGATTCAGGGGGCAGGAGAGCAGTACTTC
d_gene: TRBD1; abundance: NA; j_gene: TRBJ1-3; v_gene: TRBV6-5; CDR3aa: CASSVTQGAGNTIYF; CDR3nt: TGTGCCAGCAGTGTCACCCAGGGGGCTGGAAACACCATATATTTT
d_gene: TRBD1; abundance: NA; j_gene: TRBJ1-5; v_gene: TRBV19; CDR3aa: CASRDRVRGNQPQHF; CDR3nt: TGTGCCAGTAGGGACAGGGTAAGAGGCAATCAGCCCCAGCATTTT
d_gene: NA; abundance: NA; j_gene: TRBJ2-3; v_gene: TRBV28; CDR3aa: CASSVGGGRLDTQYF; CDR3nt: TGTGCCAGCAGTGTGGGGGGCGGGAGATTGGATACGCAGTATTTT
d_gene: NA; abundance: NA; j_gene: TRBJ2-5; v_gene: TRBV5-6; CDR3aa: CASSFPGQQETQYF; CDR3nt: TGTGCCAGCAGCTTCCCCGGACAGCAAGAGACCCAGTACTTC
d_gene: NA; abundance: NA; j_gene: TRBJ1-1; v_gene: TRBV10-3; CDR3aa: CAISKGENTEAFF; CDR3nt: TGTGCCATCTCAAAGGGAGAGAACACTGAAGCTTTCTTT
d_gene: TRBD2; abundance: NA; j_gene: TRBJ2-1; v_gene: TRBV18; CDR3aa: CASSPQQVTSGRGDEQFF; CDR3nt: TGTGCCAGCTCACCCCAACAAGTGACTAGCGGGAGAGGGGATGAGCAGTTCTTC
d_gene: NA; abundance: NA; j_gene: TRBJ2-1; v_gene: TRBV28; CDR3aa: CASRGKVSHEQFF; CDR3nt: TGTGCCAGCAGGGGGAAGGTGTCCCATGAGCAGTTCTTC
d_gene: NA; abundance: NA; j_gene: TRBJ2-7; v_gene: TRBV28; CDR3aa: CASSSAPYEQYF; CDR3nt: TGTGCCAGCAGTTCCGCTCCCTACGAGCAGTACTTC
d_gene: NA; abundance: NA; j_gene: TRBJ2-7; v_gene: TRBV6-1; CDR3aa: CASSEGGTEYEQYF; CDR3nt: TGTGCCAGCAGTGAAGGGGGGACCGAATACGAGCAGTACTTC
d_gene: NA; abundance: NA; j_gene: TRBJ1-5; v_gene: TRBV30; CDR3aa: CAWSEGTSNQPQHF; CDR3nt: TGTGCCTGGAGTGAGGGGACGAGCAATCAGCCCCAGCATTTT
d_gene: TRBD1; abundance: NA; j_gene: TRBJ2-7; v_gene: TRBV19; CDR3aa: CASSSRQGAPSHYEQYF; CDR3nt: TGTGCCAGTAGCTCCAGACAGGGCGCTCCCTCACACTACGAGCAGTACTTC
d_gene: TRBD2; abundance: NA; j_gene: TRBJ2-6; v_gene: TRBV5-1; CDR3aa: CASSYFLLAGAAGANVLTF; CDR3nt: TGCGCCAGCAGCTACTTCCTACTAGCGGGAGCTGCTGGGGCCAACGTCCTGACTTTC
d_gene: TRBD1; abundance: NA; j_gene: TRBJ2-5; v_gene: TRBV27; CDR3aa: CASSARDRAPAAQYF; CDR3nt: TGTGCCAGCAGTGCCCGGGACAGGGCCCCCGCCGCCCAGTACTTC
d_gene: NA; abundance: NA; j_gene: TRBJ2-7; v_gene: TRBV29-1; CDR3aa: CSVELSTVEQYF; CDR3nt: TGCAGCGTTGAACTATCGACAGTCGAGCAGTACTTC
d_gene: NA; abundance: NA; j_gene: TRBJ1-1; v_gene: TRBV7-9; CDR3aa: CASSLLGLNTEAFF; CDR3nt: TGTGCCAGCAGCTTACTAGGGCTGAACACTGAAGCTTTCTTT
d_gene: TRBD1; abundance: NA; j_gene: TRBJ1-2; v_gene: TRBV6-6; CDR3aa: CASSRDRGLFNYGYTF; CDR3nt: TGTGCCAGCAGCAGGGACAGGGGGCTGTTTAACTATGGCTACACCTTC
d_gene: NA; abundance: NA; j_gene: TRBJ1-3; v_gene: TRBV10-3; CDR3aa: CAISPGILGNTIYF; CDR3nt: TGTGCCATCAGTCCGGGGATCTTGGGAAACACCATATATTTT
d_gene: NA; abundance: NA; j_gene: TRBJ2-1; v_gene: TRBV10-3; CDR3aa: CAISPGASPNEQFF; CDR3nt: TGTGCCATCAGTCCAGGGGCCTCCCCCAATGAGCAGTTCTTC
d_gene: TRBD2; abundance: NA; j_gene: TRBJ2-5; v_gene: TRBV5-1; CDR3aa: CASSSGGLAGQETQYF; CDR3nt: TGCGCCAGCAGCTCCGGCGGCCTAGCGGGACAAGAGACCCAGTACTTC
d_gene: NA; abundance: NA; j_gene: TRBJ2-6; v_gene: TRBV21-1; CDR3aa: CASSSPGQNSGANVLTF; CDR3nt: TGTGCCAGCAGCTCCCCGGGACAGAACTCTGGGGCCAACGTCCTGACTTTC
d_gene: NA; abundance: once; j_gene: TRBJ2-5; v_gene: TRBV14; CDR3aa: CASSQSPRAQYF; CDR3nt: TGTGCCAGCAGCCAATCTCCGAGGGCCCAGTACTTC
d_gene: TRBD2; abundance: NA; j_gene: TRBJ2-5; v_gene: TRBV2; CDR3aa: CASGGLAGIQETQYF; CDR3nt: TGTGCCAGCGGGGGACTAGCGGGGATACAAGAGACCCAGTACTTC
d_gene: TRBD2; abundance: NA; j_gene: TRBJ2-2; v_gene: TRBV10-2; CDR3aa: CASSLAGVTGELFF; CDR3nt: TGCGCCAGCAGTCTAGCGGGAGTCACCGGGGAGCTGTTTTTT
d_gene: NA; abundance: NA; j_gene: TRBJ1-3; v_gene: TRBV14; CDR3aa: CASSPTGGVSGNTIYF; CDR3nt: TGTGCCAGCAGCCCCACCGGAGGTGTATCTGGAAACACCATATATTTT
d_gene: NA; abundance: NA; j_gene: TRBJ1-2; v_gene: TRBV15; CDR3aa: CATSLGLRGYTF; CDR3nt: TGTGCCACCAGCCTAGGTTTGAGAGGCTACACCTTC
d_gene: TRBD2; abundance: NA; j_gene: TRBJ2-1; v_gene: TRBV5-4; CDR3aa: CASSLPSGKNLEQFF; CDR3nt: TGTGCCAGCAGCTTGCCCAGCGGGAAGAACCTAGAGCAGTTCTTC
d_gene: TRBD1; abundance: NA; j_gene: TRBJ2-5; v_gene: TRBV19; CDR3aa: CASTLTGQGGETQYF; CDR3nt: TGTGCCAGTACCCTGACGGGACAGGGAGGCGAGACCCAGTACTTC
d_gene: NA; abundance: NA; j_gene: TRBJ2-1; v_gene: TRBV9; CDR3aa: CASSVRDKAYNEQFF; CDR3nt: TGTGCCAGCAGCGTCCGGGACAAGGCCTACAATGAGCAGTTCTTC
d_gene: NA; abundance: NA; j_gene: TRBJ1-1; v_gene: TRBV10-2; CDR3aa: CASSERLGSDTEAFF; CDR3nt: TGCGCCAGCAGTGAGAGGTTGGGGTCGGACACTGAAGCTTTCTTT
d_gene: TRBD2; abundance: once; j_gene: TRBJ2-5; v_gene: TRBV11-2; CDR3aa: CASSETGLAGLETQYF; CDR3nt: TGTGCCAGCAGCGAAACGGGACTAGCGGGATTGGAGACCCAGTACTTC
d_gene: NA; abundance: NA; j_gene: TRBJ2-5; v_gene: TRBV12-5; CDR3aa: CASAAGTYQETQYF; CDR3nt: TGTGCTAGTGCGGCAGGTACCTACCAAGAGACCCAGTACTTC
d_gene: TRBD1; abundance: NA; j_gene: TRBJ1-1; v_gene: TRBV10-3; CDR3aa: CAISTTGASNTEAFF; CDR3nt: TGTGCCATCAGTACCACAGGGGCCTCCAACACTGAAGCTTTCTTT
d_gene: TRBD2; abundance: NA; j_gene: TRBJ2-1; v_gene: TRBV18; CDR3aa: CASSPLGLAGYNEQFF; CDR3nt: TGTGCCAGCTCACCTCTGGGACTAGCGGGGTACAATGAGCAGTTCTTC